The 32 T cell receptor beta chains below all came from one sample that was sequenced in a study of vaccination and CD4 T cells after COVID-19. The Oncomine TCR Beta short-read assay was applied to DNA of cultured CD4+ T cells. TCRdb independently ran MiXCR on the PCR reads; one entry per CDR3 protein. The data hold about 18,000 distinct CDR3 sequences, with around 59% observed a single time. These receptors' targets are unknown. Treatment denoted: roughly nine-day PBMC culture with coronavirus spike peptide pools or control peptides (ViraFEST assay). Sequenced input: CD4+ T cells from blood, cultured in vitro. All receptors come from a human donor who had recovered from COVID-19.

The V and J genes are TRBV20-1 and TRBJ1-5; TRBD1 might be the D (5 bases). Germline CDR1 reads DFQATT; CDR2 reads SNEGSKA (reference sequence). Trimming left V 4 bases short and J 7 bases short, with 11 bases between. This CDR3 is 12 amino acids long. The CDR3 nucleotides are TGCAGTGCTATAGGCGGGGCGCAGCCCCAGCATTTT. It yields the protein CSAIGGAQPQHF.

This clonotype was detected only a few times. The chain combines TRBV20-1 with TRBJ2-1; D might be TRBD1 (6 bases). Germline CDR1 reads DFQATT; CDR2 reads SNEGSKA (reference sequence). This CDR3 has 13 amino acids. Trimming stripped 6 bases from V and 5 bases from J, with 14 bases between. The DNA for the CDR3 is TGCAGTGCACCAACACAGGGACACAATGAGCAGTTCTTC. Protein sequence: CSAPTQGHNEQFF.

The chain links TRBV10-2 to TRBJ2-3; D not resolved. CDR1 WSHSY and CDR2 SAAADI come from the germline V gene. The CDR3 is 13 amino acids. V was shortened by 2 bases and J by 4 bases, with 7 bases between the two germline ends. CDR3: CASSEVEADTQYF. CDR3 sequence (DNA): TGCGCCAGCAGTGAGGTGGAAGCAGATACGCAGTATTTT.

The gene calls are TRBV7-9 and TRBJ1-1; D is unresolved. This CDR3 is built from 15 residues. Germline V gives CDR1 SEHNR, CDR2 FQNEAQ (reference sequence). V lost 3 bases, J lost 0 bases, and 11 bases lay in between. CDR3 amino acids: CASSFSVGMNTEAFF. The CDR3 region has the DNA TGTGCCAGCAGCTTCAGTGTAGGGATGAACACTGAAGCTTTCTTT.

This sequence joins TRBV7-2 and TRBJ1-5; D is possibly TRBD1 (6 bases). Trimming left V 1 base short and J 5 bases short, with 12 bases between. The CDR3 has 15 amino acids. The germline CDR1 and CDR2 sequences are SGHTA and FQGNSA. CDR3 in amino acids: CASSLEGGQYQPQHF. CDR3 in DNA: TGTGCCAGCAGCTTAGAGGGGGGTCAATATCAGCCCCAGCATTTT.

This clonotype turned up a few times. This rearrangement joins TRBV7-2 to TRBJ1-5; D might be TRBD1 (6 bases). V lost 5 bases and J lost 3, with 11 bases in between. This CDR3 has 14 amino acids. The V gene's germline CDR1 is SGHTA and CDR2 FQGNSA. The CDR3 spells CASSTGHYNQPQHF. The CDR3 nucleotides are TGTGCCAGCAGCACGGGACACTACAATCAGCCCCAGCATTTT.

The V and J genes are TRBV5-4 and TRBJ1-1, with D possibly TRBD1 on 5 matching bases. Germline V CDR1 and CDR2: SGHNT, YYREEE (reference sequence). CDR3 length equals 15 residues. V lost 4 bases and J lost 3, with 16 bases in between. The CDR3 DNA reads TGTGCCAGCAGCCCCAGGACAATCCAGGACACTGAAGCTTTCTTT. Its translation is CASSPRTIQDTEAFF.

The rearrangement uses TRBV18 and TRBJ1-1; 7 positions agree with TRBD1. V lost 3 bases, J lost 4 bases, and 14 bases stayed unmatched. The CDR3 extends over 17 amino acids. Germline CDR1 reads KGHSH; CDR2 reads LQKENI. The CDR3 DNA is TGTGCCAGCTCACCCCCCCAGGGGGTAGGTCGGAGCACTGAAGCTTTCTTT. Amino acid sequence: CASSPPQGVGRSTEAFF.

The chain links TRBV7-2 to TRBJ1-2; TRBD1 agrees at 12 bases. With 1 base clipped from V and 8 bases from J, the junction kept 11 bases outside the gene matches. Germline CDR1 is SGHTA and CDR2 is FQGNSA. This CDR3 comprises 17 residues. CDR3 coding DNA: TGTGCCAGCAGCTTAGGTGGGACAGGGGGCGTCCGAGGCGGCTACACCTTC. Amino acid sequence: CASSLGGTGGVRGGYTF.

CDR3 protein: CASSSNGVDPETQYF. The CDR3 bases are TGCGCCAGCAGCTCGAACGGGGTGGACCCGGAGACCCAGTACTTC. The chain has TRBV5-1 and TRBJ2-5, with a weak D call TRBD2 (5 bases). The germline gives CDR1 SGHRS, CDR2 YFSETQ. The CDR3 length is 15 residues. Trimming took 3 bases from V and 5 from J, leaving 17 bases between them.

This chain uses TRBV20-1 with TRBJ1-1; D uncertain. Trimming pared 6 bases from V and 3 bases from J, leaving 11 bases between. This CDR3 has 12 amino acids. Germline-derived CDR1 and CDR2 are DFQATT and SNEGSKA (reference sequence). CDR3 region: CSAFVAHTEAFF. The CDR3 DNA is TGCAGTGCGTTTGTGGCCCACACTGAAGCTTTCTTT.

This clonotype was observed a few times. The chain joins TRBV6-1 to TRBJ1-1; D may be TRBD1 (5 bases). Germline V gene lookup returns CDR1 MNHNS and CDR2 SASEGT. The CDR3 is 13 amino acids. Trimming removed 7 bases from V and 3 bases from J, with 12 bases in between. CDR3 in amino acids: CASTGPLDTEAFF. CDR3 bases: TGTGCCAGCACAGGGCCCCTAGACACTGAAGCTTTCTTT.

Here the CDR3 DNA reads TGTGCCAGCAGGGTGACAGGGGGCAATTCACCCCTCCACTTT. It codes for CASRVTGGNSPLHF. The chain uses TRBV12-3 or TRBV12-4 and TRBJ1-6; 10 nucleotides match TRBD1. The V and J ends lost 6 bases and 7 bases, in that order; junction bases with no gene match: 3. The CDR3 totals 14 residues.

The CDR3 reads CASSVEGENTEAFF. The DNA for the CDR3 is TGTGCCAGCAGCGTAGAGGGGGAGAACACTGAAGCTTTCTTT. The chain links TRBV9 to TRBJ1-1; a weak D match, TRBD1 (6 bases). The CDR3 is 14 amino acids. CDR1 and CDR2 from the germline V gene are SGDLS and YYNGEE. V shed 0 bases and J shed 1 base, with 7 bases lying between them.

This rearrangement joins TRBV19 to TRBJ1-6, with 7 bases matching TRBD1. CDR1 and CDR2 from the germline V gene are LNHDA and SQIVND (reference sequence). The CDR3 covers 16 residues. With V trimmed by 3 bases and J by 2 bases, 4 bases remained unmatched. CDR3: CASSMTGITYNSPLHF. CDR3 in DNA: TGTGCCAGTAGTATGACAGGGATCACCTATAATTCACCCCTCCACTTT. Supplemented by reference TRBV19 and TRBJ1-6, the full variable domain reads DGGITQSPKYLFRKEGQNVTLSCEQNLNHDAMYWYRQDPGQGLRLIYYSQIVNDFQKGDIAEGYSVSREKKESFPLTVTSAQKNPTAFYLCASSMTGITYNSPLHFGNGTRLTVT.

CDR3 region: CASSPRLAGGPYQETQYF. CDR3 sequence (DNA): TGCGCCAGCAGTCCCCGACTAGCGGGAGGGCCCTACCAAGAGACCCAGTACTTC. J is TRBJ2-5 and V is TRBV10-2; the match to TRBD2 covers 14 bases. The V gene end was trimmed by 5 bases and the J gene end by 0 bases; junction bases not matched to a gene: 8. Germline V gene sequence: CDR1 WSHSY, CDR2 SAAADI. The CDR3 length is 18 residues.

This clonotype occurred a few times. This chain links TRBV20-1 with TRBJ1-5; TRBD1 is a possible D gene (6 bases). The CDR3 extends over 16 amino acids. CDR1 is DFQATT, CDR2 SNEGSKA, per germline (reference sequence). The V and J ends lost 1 base and 7 bases respectively, with 20 bases between them. The chain's CDR3 is CSARADAGAPRQPQHF. Written as DNA, the CDR3 is TGCAGTGCTAGAGCTGATGCGGGGGCCCCAAGACAGCCCCAGCATTTT.

The chain is built from TRBV2 and TRBJ2-3, with 9 positions matching TRBD2. The V gene's germline CDR1 is SNHLY and CDR2 FYNNEI. Trimming removed 4 bases from V and 4 bases from J; junction bases left unmatched: 9. This CDR3 contains 16 residues. CDR3 amino acids: CASSGGVAGVPDTQYF. The CDR3 coding sequence is TGTGCCAGCAGTGGAGGGGTAGCGGGAGTCCCAGATACGCAGTATTTT.

This clonotype turned up a few times. V is TRBV2 and J is TRBJ1-5, with no clear D. V was pared by 2 bases and J by 7 bases, with 9 bases between. Germline CDR1 and CDR2: SNHLY and FYNNEI. The CDR3 contains 13 residues. DNA for the CDR3: TGTGCCAGCAGTGAACAGTCCGTCCAGCCCCAGCATTTT. This encodes CASSEQSVQPQHF.

The rearrangement joins TRBV20-1 to TRBJ2-1; D is unclear. V lost 4 bases to trimming and J lost 7 bases, with 14 bases between them. Germline V CDR1 and CDR2: DFQATT, SNEGSKA (reference sequence). The CDR3 loop spans 13 amino acids. This chain's CDR3 is CSATDDGGNEQFF. The CDR3 nucleotides read TGCAGTGCTACCGACGACGGCGGAAATGAGCAGTTCTTC.

This chain uses TRBV11-1 with TRBJ1-3, with 9 bases lining up with TRBD1. Germline V CDR1 and CDR2: SGHAT, FQDESV (reference sequence). Germline trimming cut 5 bases from V and 4 bases from J; bases unmatched to any gene: 9. The CDR3 extends over 16 amino acids. In DNA form, the CDR3 reads TGTGCCAGCAGCCAGATGCCGGGACAGGGAGGAAACACCATATATTTT. It specifies CASSQMPGQGGNTIYF.

The chain is built from TRBV7-9 and TRBJ1-4, with no clear D. Trimming took off 2 bases at V and 3 bases at J, with 7 bases between the two ends. Germline V CDR1 and CDR2: SEHNR, FQNEAQ (reference sequence). CDR3 length: 14 residues. CDR3 region: CASSLRSSNEKLFF. The CDR3 DNA reads TGTGCCAGCAGCTTACGTAGCTCTAATGAAAAACTGTTTTTT.

The chain carries TRBV19 and TRBJ2-7; D unresolved. Germline V lookup: CDR1 LNHDA, CDR2 SQIVND (reference sequence). The ends were cut back, 7 bases at V and 6 bases at J, with 13 bases in the middle. The CDR3 has 12 amino acids. The CDR3 DNA follows: TGTGCCAGTACCCCACTGGCTGGCGAGCAGTACTTC. This sequence encodes CASTPLAGEQYF. The full variable domain, with the rest looked up from reference TRBV19 and TRBJ2-7, is DGGITQSPKYLFRKEGQNVTLSCEQNLNHDAMYWYRQDPGQGLRLIYYSQIVNDFQKGDIAEGYSVSREKKESFPLTVTSAQKNPTAFYLCASTPLAGEQYFGPGTRLTVT.

The CDR3: CASMLLQGSSGRAGVKEQFF. CDR3 nucleotide sequence: TGTGCCAGCATGTTGTTACAGGGGTCTAGCGGGAGGGCCGGGGTGAAAGAGCAGTTCTTC. V usage is TRBV7-2 and J usage is TRBJ2-1; TRBD2 agrees at 12 bases. The CDR3 is 20 residues long. CDR1 is SGHTA, CDR2 FQGNSA, per germline. Trimming at V came to 7 bases and at J to 10 bases, leaving 26 bases not matched to a gene.

This chain uses TRBV20-1 with TRBJ1-1, with unresolved D. The CDR3 consists of 14 residues. Germline V gene data show CDR1 as DFQATT and CDR2 as SNEGSKA (reference sequence). The V end was cut by 1 base, the J end by 4 bases, with 13 bases between. CDR3 amino acids: CSARGVRWSTEAFF. CDR3 DNA sequence: TGCAGTGCTAGAGGAGTACGTTGGTCCACTGAAGCTTTCTTT.

This rearrangement joins TRBV7-9 to TRBJ2-6; D not resolved. The CDR3 runs to 16 residues. Germline CDR1 is SEHNR and CDR2 is FQNEAQ (reference sequence). V shed 4 bases and J shed 2 bases, with 12 bases lying between them. The CDR3 protein is CASSSTGQTGANVLTF. The DNA of the CDR3 is TGTGCCAGCAGCTCGACCGGGCAGACTGGGGCCAACGTCCTGACTTTC.

The gene calls are TRBV30 and TRBJ1-2, with D possibly being TRBD1 (6 bases). CDR1 is GTSNPN, CDR2 SVGIG, per germline (reference sequence). V shed 4 bases and J shed 2 bases, with 11 bases lying between them. The CDR3 totals 13 residues. The CDR3 is CAWNAQGNYGYTF. The DNA of the CDR3 is TGTGCCTGGAACGCTCAGGGGAACTATGGCTACACCTTC.

The gene calls are TRBV25-1 and TRBJ1-1, with D maybe TRBD1 (5 bases). V lost 1 base and J lost 0, with 21 bases in between. CDR1 is MGHDK, CDR2 SYGVNS, per germline. The CDR3 has 19 residues. The CDR3 is CASSEFPVRVKSLNTEAFF. The CDR3 nucleotides are TGTGCCAGCAGTGAATTTCCGGTCAGGGTAAAATCGTTGAACACTGAAGCTTTCTTT.

This clonotype was recorded a few times. This rearrangement joins TRBV7-6 to TRBJ1-1, with TRBD1 identical over 8 bases. Germline V CDR1 and CDR2: SGHVS, FNYEAQ. Trimming took 4 bases from V and 5 from J; bases not matched to a gene: 3. CDR3 length: 13 residues. CDR3 sequence: CASSSQGDTEAFF. The CDR3 nucleotides read TGTGCCAGCAGCTCACAGGGGGATACTGAAGCTTTCTTT.

This clonotype was detected only a few times. One end of the junction fails to match germline, which may point to a read error. The J gene is TRBJ2-5, the V gene TRBV6-2 or TRBV6-3; D remains ambiguous. Germline loops: CDR1 MNHEY, CDR2 SVGEGT. This CDR3 contains 13 residues. The CDR3 sequence is CASSDLPREAQYF. CDR3 in DNA: TGTGCCAGCAGTGACCTCCCGCGAGAGGCCCAGTACTTC.

This sequence joins TRBV6-2 or TRBV6-3 and TRBJ1-1; perhaps TRBD1 as D (6 bases). The CDR3 covers 13 residues. CDR1 is MNHEY and CDR2 is SVGEGT in the germline V gene. Trimming removed 4 bases from V and 1 base from J, with 7 bases in between. The CDR3: CASSWDKNTEAFF. Written as DNA, the CDR3 is TGTGCCAGCAGTTGGGACAAGAACACTGAAGCTTTCTTT.

This chain joins TRBV11-3 and TRBJ2-7; D perhaps matches TRBD2 (7 bases). V lost 4 bases, J lost 5 bases, and 18 bases lay in between. This CDR3 region has 15 residues. Looked up from germline, CDR1 is SGHNT and CDR2 is YENEEA. CDR3 protein: CASSSWGGRGDEQYF. As DNA, the CDR3 is TGTGCCAGCAGCTCGTGGGGGGGGAGGGGGGACGAGCAGTACTTC.